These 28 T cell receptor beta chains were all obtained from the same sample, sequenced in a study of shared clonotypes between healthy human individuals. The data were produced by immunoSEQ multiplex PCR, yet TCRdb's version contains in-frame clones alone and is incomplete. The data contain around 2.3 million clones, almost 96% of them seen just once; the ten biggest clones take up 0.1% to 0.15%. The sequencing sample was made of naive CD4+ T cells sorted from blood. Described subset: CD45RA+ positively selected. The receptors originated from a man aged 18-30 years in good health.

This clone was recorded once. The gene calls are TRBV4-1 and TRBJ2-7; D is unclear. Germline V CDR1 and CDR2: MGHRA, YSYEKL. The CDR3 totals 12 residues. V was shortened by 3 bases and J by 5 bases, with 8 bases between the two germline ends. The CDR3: CASSHLFDEQYF. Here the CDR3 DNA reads TGCGCCAGCAGCCATCTGTTCGACGAGCAGTACTTC.

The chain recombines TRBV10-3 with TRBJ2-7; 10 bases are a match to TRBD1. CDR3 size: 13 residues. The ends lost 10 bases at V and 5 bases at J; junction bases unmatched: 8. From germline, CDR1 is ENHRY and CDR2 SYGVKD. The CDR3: CATWGQGLHEQYF. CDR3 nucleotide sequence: TGTGCCACTTGGGGACAGGGGCTCCACGAGCAGTACTTC.

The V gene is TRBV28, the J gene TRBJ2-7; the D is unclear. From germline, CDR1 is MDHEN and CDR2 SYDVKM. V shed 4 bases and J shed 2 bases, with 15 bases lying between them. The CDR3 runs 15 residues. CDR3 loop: CASSSTSGRPYEQYF. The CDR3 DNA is TGTGCCAGCAGTTCGACCTCAGGCAGACCCTACGAGCAGTACTTC.

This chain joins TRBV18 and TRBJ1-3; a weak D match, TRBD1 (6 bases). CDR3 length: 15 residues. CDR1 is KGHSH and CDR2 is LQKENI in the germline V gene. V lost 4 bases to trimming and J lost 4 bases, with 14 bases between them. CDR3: CASSLQGIVGNTIYF. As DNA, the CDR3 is TGTGCCAGCTCACTTCAGGGGATTGTCGGAAACACCATATATTTT.

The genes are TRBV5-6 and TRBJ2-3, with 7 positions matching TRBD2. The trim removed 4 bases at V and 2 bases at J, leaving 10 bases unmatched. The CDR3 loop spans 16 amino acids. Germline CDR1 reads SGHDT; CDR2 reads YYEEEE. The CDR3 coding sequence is TGTGCCAGCAGCCTGAGGACTAGTTCCCCCACAGATACGCAGTATTTT. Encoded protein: CASSLRTSSPTDTQYF.

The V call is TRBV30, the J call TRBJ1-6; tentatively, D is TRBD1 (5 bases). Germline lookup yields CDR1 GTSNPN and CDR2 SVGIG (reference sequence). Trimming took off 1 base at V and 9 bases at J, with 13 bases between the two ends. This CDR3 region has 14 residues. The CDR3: CAWSDGAFASPLHF. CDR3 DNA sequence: TGTGCCTGGAGTGATGGGGCGTTCGCTTCACCCCTCCACTTT.

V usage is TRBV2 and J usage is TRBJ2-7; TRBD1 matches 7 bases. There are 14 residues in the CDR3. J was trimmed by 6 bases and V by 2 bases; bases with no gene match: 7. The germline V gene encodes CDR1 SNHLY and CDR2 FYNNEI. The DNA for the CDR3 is TGTGCCAGCAGTGAACTAACAGGGGTAGGCGAGCAGTACTTC. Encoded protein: CASSELTGVGEQYF. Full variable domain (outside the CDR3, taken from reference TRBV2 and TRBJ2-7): EPEVTQTPSHQVTQMGQEVILRCVPISNHLYFYWYRQILGQKVEFLVSFYNNEISEKSEIFDDQFSVERPDGSNFTLKIRSTKLEDSAMYFCASSELTGVGEQYFGPGTRLTVT.

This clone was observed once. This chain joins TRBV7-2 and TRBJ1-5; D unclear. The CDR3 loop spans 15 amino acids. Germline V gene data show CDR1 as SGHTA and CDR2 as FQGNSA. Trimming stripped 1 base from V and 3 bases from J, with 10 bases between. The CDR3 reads CASSLDGTNNQPQHF. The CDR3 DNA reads TGTGCCAGCAGCTTAGATGGCACCAACAATCAGCCCCAGCATTTT.

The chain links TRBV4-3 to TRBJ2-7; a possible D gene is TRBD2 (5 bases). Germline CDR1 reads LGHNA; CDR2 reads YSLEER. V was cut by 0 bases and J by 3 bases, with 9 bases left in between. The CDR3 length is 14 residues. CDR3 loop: CASSQEGRDYEQYF. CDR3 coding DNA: TGCGCCAGCAGCCAAGAGGGTCGGGACTACGAGCAGTACTTC.

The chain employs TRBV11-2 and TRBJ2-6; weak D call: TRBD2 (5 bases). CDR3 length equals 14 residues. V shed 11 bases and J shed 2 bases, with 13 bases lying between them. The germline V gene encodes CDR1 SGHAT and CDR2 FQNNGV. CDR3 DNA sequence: TGTGCCTCAGGTTGGACTGCTGGGGCCAACGTCCTGACTTTC. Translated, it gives CASGWTAGANVLTF.

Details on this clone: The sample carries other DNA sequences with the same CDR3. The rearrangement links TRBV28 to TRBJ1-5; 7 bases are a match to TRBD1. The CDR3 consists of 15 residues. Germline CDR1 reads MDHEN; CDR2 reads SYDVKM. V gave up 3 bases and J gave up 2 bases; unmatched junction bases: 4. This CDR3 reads CASSFGGGGNQPQHF. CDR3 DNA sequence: TGTGCCAGCAGTTTCGGAGGGGGCGGCAATCAGCCCCAGCATTTT.

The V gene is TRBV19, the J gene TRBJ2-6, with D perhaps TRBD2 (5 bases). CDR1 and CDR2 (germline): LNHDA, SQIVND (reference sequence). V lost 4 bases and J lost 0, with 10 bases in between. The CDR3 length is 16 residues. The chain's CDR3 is CASSSRGSSGANVLTF. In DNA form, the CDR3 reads TGTGCCAGTAGTAGCCGGGGTTCCTCTGGGGCCAACGTCCTGACTTTC.

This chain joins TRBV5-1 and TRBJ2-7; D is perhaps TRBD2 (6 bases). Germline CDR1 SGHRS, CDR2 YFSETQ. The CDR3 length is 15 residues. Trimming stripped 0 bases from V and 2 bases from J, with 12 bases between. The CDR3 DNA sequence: TGCGCCAGCAGCTTGGGCGGGGCCGGTGCCTACGAGCAGTACTTC. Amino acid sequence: CASSLGGAGAYEQYF.

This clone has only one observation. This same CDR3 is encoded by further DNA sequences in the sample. CDR3 bases: TGCGCCAGCAGCTTGTCTGGGGGAGATACGCAGTATTTT. Residues: CASSLSGGDTQYF. The rearrangement links TRBV5-1 to TRBJ2-3, with D tentatively TRBD1 or TRBD2 (5 bases each). Trimming removed 1 base from V and 5 bases from J, with 8 bases in between. This CDR3 has 13 residues. Germline assignment: CDR1 SGHRS and CDR2 YFSETQ.

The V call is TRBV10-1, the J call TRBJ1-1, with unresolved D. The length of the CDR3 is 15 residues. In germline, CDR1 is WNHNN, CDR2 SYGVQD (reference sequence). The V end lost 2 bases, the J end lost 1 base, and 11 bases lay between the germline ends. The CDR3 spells CASSEGSHRNTEAFF. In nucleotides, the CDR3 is TGCGCCAGCAGTGAGGGGTCCCACAGGAACACTGAAGCTTTCTTT.

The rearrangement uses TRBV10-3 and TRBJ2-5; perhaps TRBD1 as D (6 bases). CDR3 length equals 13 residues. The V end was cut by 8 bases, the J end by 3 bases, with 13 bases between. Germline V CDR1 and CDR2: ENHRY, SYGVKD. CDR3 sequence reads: CAIGNRVEETQYF. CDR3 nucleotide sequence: TGTGCCATCGGGAACAGGGTTGAAGAGACCCAGTACTTC.

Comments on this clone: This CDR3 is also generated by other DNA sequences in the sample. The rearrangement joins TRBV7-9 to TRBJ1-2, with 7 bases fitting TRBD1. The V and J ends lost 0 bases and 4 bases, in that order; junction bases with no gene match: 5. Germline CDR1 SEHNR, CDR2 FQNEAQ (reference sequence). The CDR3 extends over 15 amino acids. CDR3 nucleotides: TGTGCCAGCAGCTTAGCGGAGGCAGGGGGCTATGGCTACACCTTC. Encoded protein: CASSLAEAGGYGYTF.

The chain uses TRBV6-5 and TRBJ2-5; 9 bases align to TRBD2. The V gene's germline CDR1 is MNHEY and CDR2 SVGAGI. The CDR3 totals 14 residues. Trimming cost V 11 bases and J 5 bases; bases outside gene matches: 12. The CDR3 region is CARTSAFPGETQYF. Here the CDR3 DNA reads TGTGCCCGGACTAGCGCTTTCCCTGGGGAGACCCAGTACTTC.

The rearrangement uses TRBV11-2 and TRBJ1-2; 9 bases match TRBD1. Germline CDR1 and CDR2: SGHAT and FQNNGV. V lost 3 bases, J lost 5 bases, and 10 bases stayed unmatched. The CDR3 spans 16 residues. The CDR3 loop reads CASSFPAGQGDYGYTF. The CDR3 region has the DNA TGTGCCAGCAGCTTCCCCGCGGGACAGGGCGATTATGGCTACACCTTC.

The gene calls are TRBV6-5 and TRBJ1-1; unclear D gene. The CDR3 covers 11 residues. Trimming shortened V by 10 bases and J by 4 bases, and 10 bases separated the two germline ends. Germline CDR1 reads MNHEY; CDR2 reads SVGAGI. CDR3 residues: CATTGGTEAFF. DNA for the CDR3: TGTGCCACCACTGGTGGCACTGAAGCTTTCTTT.

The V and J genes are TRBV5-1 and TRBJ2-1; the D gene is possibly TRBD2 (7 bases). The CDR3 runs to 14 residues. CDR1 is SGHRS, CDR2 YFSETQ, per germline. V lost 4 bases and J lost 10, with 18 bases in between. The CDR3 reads CASSPVGGGLEQFF. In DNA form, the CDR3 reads TGCGCCAGCAGCCCGGTAGGGGGGGGATTGGAGCAGTTCTTC.

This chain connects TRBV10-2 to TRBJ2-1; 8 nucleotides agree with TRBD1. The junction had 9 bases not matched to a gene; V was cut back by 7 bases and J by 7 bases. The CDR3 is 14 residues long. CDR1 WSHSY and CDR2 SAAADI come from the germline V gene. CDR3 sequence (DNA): TGCGCCAGCACGAGGGACAGGTCCCTAAATGAGCAGTTCTTC. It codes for CASTRDRSLNEQFF.

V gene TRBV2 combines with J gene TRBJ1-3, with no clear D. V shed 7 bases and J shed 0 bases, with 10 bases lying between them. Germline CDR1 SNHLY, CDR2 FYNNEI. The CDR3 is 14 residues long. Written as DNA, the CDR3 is TGTGCCAGCATTGGGTTCAGCTCTGGAAACACCATATATTTT. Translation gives CASIGFSSGNTIYF. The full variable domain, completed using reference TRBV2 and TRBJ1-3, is EPEVTQTPSHQVTQMGQEVILRCVPISNHLYFYWYRQILGQKVEFLVSFYNNEISEKSEIFDDQFSVERPDGSNFTLKIRSTKLEDSAMYFCASIGFSSGNTIYFGEGSWLTVV.

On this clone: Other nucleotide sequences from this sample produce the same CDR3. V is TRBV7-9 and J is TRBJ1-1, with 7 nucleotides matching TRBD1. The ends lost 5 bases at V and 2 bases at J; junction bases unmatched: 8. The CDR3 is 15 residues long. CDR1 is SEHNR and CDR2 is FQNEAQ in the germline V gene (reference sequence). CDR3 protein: CASSPTRTGNTEAFF. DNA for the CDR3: TGTGCCAGCAGCCCCACCCGGACAGGCAACACTGAAGCTTTCTTT.

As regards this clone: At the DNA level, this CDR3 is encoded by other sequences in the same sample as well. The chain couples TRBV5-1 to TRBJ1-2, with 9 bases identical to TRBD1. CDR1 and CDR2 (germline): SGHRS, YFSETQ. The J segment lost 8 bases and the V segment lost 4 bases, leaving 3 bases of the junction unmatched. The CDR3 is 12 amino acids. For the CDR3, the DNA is TGCGCCAGCAGCCCTACAGGGGGCGGCTACACCTTC. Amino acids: CASSPTGGGYTF.

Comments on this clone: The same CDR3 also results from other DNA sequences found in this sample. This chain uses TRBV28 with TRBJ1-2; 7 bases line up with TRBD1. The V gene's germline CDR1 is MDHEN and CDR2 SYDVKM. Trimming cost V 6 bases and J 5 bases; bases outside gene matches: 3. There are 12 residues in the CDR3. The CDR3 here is CASSLGQYGYTF. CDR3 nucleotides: TGTGCCAGCAGCTTGGGACAGTATGGCTACACCTTC.

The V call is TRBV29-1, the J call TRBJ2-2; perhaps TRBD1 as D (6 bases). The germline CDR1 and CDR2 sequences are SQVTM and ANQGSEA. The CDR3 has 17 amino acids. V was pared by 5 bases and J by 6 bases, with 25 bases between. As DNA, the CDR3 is TGCAGCGTTAAGGCCGTGGCAGGGGCGCTATCGGCCGGGGAGCTGTTTTTT. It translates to CSVKAVAGALSAGELFF.

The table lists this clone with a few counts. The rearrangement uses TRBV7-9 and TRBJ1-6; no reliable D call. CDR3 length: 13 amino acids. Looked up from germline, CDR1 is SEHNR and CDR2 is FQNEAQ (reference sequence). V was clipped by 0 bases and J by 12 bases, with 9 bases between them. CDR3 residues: CASSLAASEPLHF. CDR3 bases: TGTGCCAGCAGCTTAGCGGCATCTGAACCCCTCCACTTT.